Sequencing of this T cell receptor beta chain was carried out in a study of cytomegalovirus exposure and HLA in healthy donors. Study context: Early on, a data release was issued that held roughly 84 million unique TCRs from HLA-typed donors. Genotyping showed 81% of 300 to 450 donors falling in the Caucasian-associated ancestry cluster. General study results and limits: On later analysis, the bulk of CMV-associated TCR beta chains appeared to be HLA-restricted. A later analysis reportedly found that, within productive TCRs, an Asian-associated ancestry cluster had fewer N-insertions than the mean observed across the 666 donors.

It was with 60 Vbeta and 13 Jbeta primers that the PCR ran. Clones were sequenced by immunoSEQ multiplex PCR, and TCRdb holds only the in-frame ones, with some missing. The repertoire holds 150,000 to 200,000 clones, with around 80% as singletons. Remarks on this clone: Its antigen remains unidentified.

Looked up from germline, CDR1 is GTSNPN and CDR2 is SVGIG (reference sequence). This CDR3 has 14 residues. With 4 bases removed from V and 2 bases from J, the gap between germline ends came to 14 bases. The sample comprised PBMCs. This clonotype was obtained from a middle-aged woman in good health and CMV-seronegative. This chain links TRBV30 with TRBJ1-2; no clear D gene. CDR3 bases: TGTGCCTGGACCTCCGGGGATAGGAACTATGGCTACACCTTC. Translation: CAWTSGDRNYGYTF.